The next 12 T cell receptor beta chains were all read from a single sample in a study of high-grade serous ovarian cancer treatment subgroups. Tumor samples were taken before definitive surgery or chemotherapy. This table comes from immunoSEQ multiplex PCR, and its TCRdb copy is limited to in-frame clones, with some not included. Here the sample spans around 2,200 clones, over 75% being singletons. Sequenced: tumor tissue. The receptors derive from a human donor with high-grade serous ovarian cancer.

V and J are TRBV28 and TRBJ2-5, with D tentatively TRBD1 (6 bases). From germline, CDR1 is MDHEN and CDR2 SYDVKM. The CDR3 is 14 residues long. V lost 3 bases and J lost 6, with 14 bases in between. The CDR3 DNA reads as TGTGCCAGCAGTTTTCTTGACAGGATGAAGACCCAGTACTTC. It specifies CASSFLDRMKTQYF.

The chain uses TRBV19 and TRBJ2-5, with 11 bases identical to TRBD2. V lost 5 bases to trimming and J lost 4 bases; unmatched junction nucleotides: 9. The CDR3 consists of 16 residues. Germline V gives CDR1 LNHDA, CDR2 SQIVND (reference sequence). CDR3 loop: CASSAGTSGLGETQYF. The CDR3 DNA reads TGTGCCAGTAGTGCAGGGACTAGCGGATTGGGAGAGACCCAGTACTTC.

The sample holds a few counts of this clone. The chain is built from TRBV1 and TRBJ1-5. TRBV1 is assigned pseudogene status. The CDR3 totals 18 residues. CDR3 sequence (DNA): TGCACCAGCAGCCAAAGGTTTACGGGTTTCGGGTGGCGACAGCCCCAGCATTTT. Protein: CTSSQRFTGFGWRQPQHF.

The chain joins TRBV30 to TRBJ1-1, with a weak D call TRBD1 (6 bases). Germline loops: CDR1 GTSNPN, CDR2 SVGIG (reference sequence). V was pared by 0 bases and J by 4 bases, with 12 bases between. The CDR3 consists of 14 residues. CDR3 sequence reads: CAWSVGGATTEAFF. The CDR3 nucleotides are TGTGCCTGGAGTGTAGGGGGGGCGACCACTGAAGCTTTCTTT.

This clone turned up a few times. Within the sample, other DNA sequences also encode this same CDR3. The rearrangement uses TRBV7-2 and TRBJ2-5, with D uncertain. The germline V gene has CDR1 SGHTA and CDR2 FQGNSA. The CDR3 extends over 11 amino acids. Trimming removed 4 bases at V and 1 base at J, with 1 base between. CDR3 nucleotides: TGTGCCAGCAGCTCCCAAGAGACCCAGTACTTC. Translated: CASSSQETQYF.

The CDR3 reads CASSVGGPYNEQFF. The CDR3 bases are TGTGCCAGCAGTGTAGGGGGTCCCTACAATGAGCAGTTCTTC. The chain combines TRBV6-1 with TRBJ2-1, with a possible D match to TRBD1 (6 bases). The CDR3 length is 14 residues. Deletions cut 4 bases from V and 2 bases from J, with 9 bases between. Germline CDR1 MNHNS, CDR2 SASEGT.

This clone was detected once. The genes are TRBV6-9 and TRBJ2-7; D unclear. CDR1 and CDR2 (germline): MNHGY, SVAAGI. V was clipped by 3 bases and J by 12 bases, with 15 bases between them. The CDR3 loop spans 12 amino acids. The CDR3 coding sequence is TGTGCCAGCAGTTACGGTTTAAGGACCCTGTACTTC. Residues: CASSYGLRTLYF.

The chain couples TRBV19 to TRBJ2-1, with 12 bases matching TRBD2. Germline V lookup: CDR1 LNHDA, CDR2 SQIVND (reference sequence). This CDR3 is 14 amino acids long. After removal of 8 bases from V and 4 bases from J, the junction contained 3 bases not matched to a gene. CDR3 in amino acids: CASGTSGRYNEQFF. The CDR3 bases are TGTGCCAGTGGAACTAGCGGGAGGTACAATGAGCAGTTCTTC.

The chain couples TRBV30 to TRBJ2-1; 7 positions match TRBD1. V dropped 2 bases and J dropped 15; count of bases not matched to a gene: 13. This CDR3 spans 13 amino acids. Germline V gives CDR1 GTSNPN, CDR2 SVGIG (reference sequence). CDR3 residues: CAWSHSDRDLRFF. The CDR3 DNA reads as TGTGCCTGGAGTCATTCCGACAGGGACCTCCGGTTCTTC.

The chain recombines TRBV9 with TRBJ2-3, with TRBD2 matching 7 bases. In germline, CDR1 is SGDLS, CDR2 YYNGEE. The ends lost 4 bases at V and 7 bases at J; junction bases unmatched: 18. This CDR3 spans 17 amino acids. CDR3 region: CASSKVGTTVGGYTQYF. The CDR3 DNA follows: TGTGCCAGCAGCAAAGTAGGGACTACGGTTGGAGGATATACGCAGTATTTT.

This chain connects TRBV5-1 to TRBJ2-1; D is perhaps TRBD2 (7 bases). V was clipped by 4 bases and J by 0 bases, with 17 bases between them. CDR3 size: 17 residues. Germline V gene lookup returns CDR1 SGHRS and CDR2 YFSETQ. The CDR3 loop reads CASSPRGGESSYNEQFF. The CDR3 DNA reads TGCGCCAGCAGCCCAAGGGGGGGCGAAAGCTCCTACAATGAGCAGTTCTTC.

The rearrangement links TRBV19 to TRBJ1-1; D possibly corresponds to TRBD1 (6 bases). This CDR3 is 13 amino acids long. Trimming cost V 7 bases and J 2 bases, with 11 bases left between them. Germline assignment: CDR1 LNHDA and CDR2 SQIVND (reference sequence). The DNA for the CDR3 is TGTGCCAGTAAGGGCAGGGGAAACACTGAAGCTTTCTTT. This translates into CASKGRGNTEAFF.